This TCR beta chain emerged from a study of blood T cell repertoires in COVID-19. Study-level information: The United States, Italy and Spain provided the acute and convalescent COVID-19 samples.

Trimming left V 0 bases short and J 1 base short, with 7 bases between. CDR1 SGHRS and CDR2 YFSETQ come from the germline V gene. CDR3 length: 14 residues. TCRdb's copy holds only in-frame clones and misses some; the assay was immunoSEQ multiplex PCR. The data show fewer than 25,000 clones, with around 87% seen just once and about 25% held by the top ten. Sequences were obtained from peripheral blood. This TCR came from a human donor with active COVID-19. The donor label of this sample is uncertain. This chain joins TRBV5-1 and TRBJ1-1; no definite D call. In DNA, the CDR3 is TGCGCCAGCAGCTTGGACACCCAGAACACTGAAGCTTTCTTT. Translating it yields CASSLDTQNTEAFF.